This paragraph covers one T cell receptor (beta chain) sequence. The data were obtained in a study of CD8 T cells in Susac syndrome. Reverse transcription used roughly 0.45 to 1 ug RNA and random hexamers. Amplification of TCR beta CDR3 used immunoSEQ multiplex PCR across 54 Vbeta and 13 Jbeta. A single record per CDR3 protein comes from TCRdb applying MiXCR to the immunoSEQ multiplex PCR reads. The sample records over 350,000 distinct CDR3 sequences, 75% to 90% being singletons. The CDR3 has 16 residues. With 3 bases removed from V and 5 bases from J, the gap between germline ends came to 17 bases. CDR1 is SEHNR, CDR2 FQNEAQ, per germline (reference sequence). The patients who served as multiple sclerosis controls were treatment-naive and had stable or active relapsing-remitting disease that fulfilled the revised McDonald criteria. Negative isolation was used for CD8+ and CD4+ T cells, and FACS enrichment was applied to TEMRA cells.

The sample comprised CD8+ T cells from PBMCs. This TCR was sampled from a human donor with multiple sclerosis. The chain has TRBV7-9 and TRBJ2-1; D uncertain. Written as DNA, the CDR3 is TGTGCCAGCAGCTTCCCACAACTCGGATCCAACAATGAGCAGTTCTTC. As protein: CASSFPQLGSNNEQFF. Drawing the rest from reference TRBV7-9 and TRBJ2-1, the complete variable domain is DTGVSQNPRHKITKRGQNVTFRCDPISEHNRLYWYRQTLGQGPEFLTYFQNEAQLEKSRLLSDRFSAERPKGSFSTLEIQRTEQGDSAMYLCASSFPQLGSNNEQFFGPGTRLTVL.